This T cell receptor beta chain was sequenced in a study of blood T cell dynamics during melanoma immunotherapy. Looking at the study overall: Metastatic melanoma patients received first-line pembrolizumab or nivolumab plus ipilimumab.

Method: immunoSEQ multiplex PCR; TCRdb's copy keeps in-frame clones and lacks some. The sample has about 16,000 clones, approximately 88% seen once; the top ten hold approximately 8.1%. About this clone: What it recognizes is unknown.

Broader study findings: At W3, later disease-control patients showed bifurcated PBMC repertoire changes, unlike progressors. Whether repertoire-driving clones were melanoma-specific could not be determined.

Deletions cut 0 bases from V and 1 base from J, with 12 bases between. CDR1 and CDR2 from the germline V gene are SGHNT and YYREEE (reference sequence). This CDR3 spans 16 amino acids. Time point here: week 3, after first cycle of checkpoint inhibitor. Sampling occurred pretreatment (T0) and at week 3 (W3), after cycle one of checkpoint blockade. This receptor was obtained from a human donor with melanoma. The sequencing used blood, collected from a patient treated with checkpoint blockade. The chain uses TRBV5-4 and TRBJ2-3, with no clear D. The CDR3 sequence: CASSLDPGSRTDTQYF. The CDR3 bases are TGTGCCAGCAGCTTGGACCCCGGCAGCCGCACAGATACGCAGTATTTT.